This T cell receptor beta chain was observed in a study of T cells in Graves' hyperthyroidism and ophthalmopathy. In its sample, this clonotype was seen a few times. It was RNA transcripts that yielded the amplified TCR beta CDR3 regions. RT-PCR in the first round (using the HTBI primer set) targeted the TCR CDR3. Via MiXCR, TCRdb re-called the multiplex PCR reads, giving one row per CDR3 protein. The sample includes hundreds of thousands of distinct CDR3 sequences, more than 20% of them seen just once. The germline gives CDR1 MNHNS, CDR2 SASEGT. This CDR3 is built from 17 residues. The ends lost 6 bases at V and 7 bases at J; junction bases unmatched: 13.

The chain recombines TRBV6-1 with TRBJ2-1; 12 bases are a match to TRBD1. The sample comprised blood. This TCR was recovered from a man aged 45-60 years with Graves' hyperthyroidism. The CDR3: CASSRPGTGGTLNEQFF. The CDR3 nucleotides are TGTGCCAGCAGCCGTCCCGGGACAGGGGGCACGTTGAATGAGCAGTTCTTC.